The 14 T cell receptor beta chains given below trace back to one sample, sequenced in a study of T cell responses to AZD1222 COVID-19 vaccine. Here immunoSEQ multiplex PCR was the method, and the copy in TCRdb shows in-frame clones only, minus some. The sample yields around 88,000 clones, roughly 90% seen once. The sample here was peripheral blood, taken on day 0 of AZD1222 vaccination. The receptors stem from an adult in good health.

The rearrangement joins TRBV27 to TRBJ2-2; perhaps TRBD1 as D (5 bases). V lost 2 bases and J 0 bases, leaving 10 bases between the germline ends. Germline V gene data show CDR1 as MNHEY and CDR2 as SMNVEV (reference sequence). CDR3 length: 16 amino acids. The CDR3 DNA sequence: TGTGCCAGCAGTTTAACAGGTACCGCGAACACCGGGGAGCTGTTTTTT. This gives the protein CASSLTGTANTGELFF.

The rearrangement joins TRBV6-2 or TRBV6-3 to TRBJ2-3, with 7 bases lining up with TRBD2. The CDR3 spans 15 residues. The germline V gene has CDR1 MNHEY and CDR2 SVGEGT. The J segment lost 2 bases and the V segment lost 2 bases, leaving 4 bases of the junction unmatched. CDR3 amino acids: CASSYGGGPTDTQYF. The CDR3 nucleotides are TGTGCCAGCAGTTACGGGGGAGGGCCCACAGATACGCAGTATTTT.

The chain couples TRBV6-9 to TRBJ2-1, with D perhaps TRBD2 (5 bases). The CDR3 length is 14 residues. Germline V gene data show CDR1 as MNHGY and CDR2 as SVAAGI. V lost 8 bases, J lost 5 bases, and 16 bases lay in between. The CDR3 nucleotides are TGTGCCAGCGGCCCGGTCGGGGTCAACAATGAGCAGTTCTTC. Residues: CASGPVGVNNEQFF.

The CDR3 DNA reads as TGCGCCAGCAGCCCAGAAGGGAACCTCTACAATGAGCAGTTCTTC. Translated, it gives CASSPEGNLYNEQFF. The chain employs TRBV5-1 and TRBJ2-1; no clear D. The length of the CDR3 is 15 residues. The germline V and J ends were trimmed by 4 bases and 3 bases, with 14 bases remaining between them. Germline loops: CDR1 SGHRS, CDR2 YFSETQ.

The chain is built from TRBV5-1 and TRBJ2-5; D gene unclear. This CDR3 spans 15 amino acids. Germline assignment: CDR1 SGHRS and CDR2 YFSETQ. Trimming left V 0 bases short and J 0 bases short, with 9 bases between. For the CDR3, the DNA is TGCGCCAGCAGCTTGGGGGATACCGACCAAGAGACCCAGTACTTC. Its translation is CASSLGDTDQETQYF. The full variable domain, rest sourced from reference TRBV5-1 and TRBJ2-5, is KAGVTQTPRYLIKTRGQQVTLSCSPISGHRSVSWYQQTPGQGLQFLFEYFSETQRNKGNFPGRFSGRQFSNSRSEMNVSTLELGDSALYLCASSLGDTDQETQYFGPGTRLLVL.

J is TRBJ1-1 and V is TRBV27; D not certain. CDR3 length: 16 amino acids. Trimming left V 0 bases short and J 4 bases short, with 15 bases between. Germline CDR1 and CDR2: MNHEY and SMNVEV (reference sequence). CDR3 coding DNA: TGTGCCAGCAGTTTATCGATTCCAACTGCCCCCACTGAAGCTTTCTTT. Its translation: CASSLSIPTAPTEAFF.

This clone came up once. The chain has TRBV19 and TRBJ1-2; the D is unclear. The CDR3 length is 13 residues. The V and J ends lost 4 bases and 1 base respectively, with 7 bases between them. Germline V lookup: CDR1 LNHDA, CDR2 SQIVND (reference sequence). In DNA form, the CDR3 reads TGTGCCAGTAGTAAGGAGATTAACTATGGCTACACCTTC. This codes for CASSKEINYGYTF.

This chain links TRBV9 with TRBJ2-6, with 8 positions matching TRBD1. J gave up 1 base and V 0 bases, and 15 bases lay outside the gene matches. Per germline, CDR1 SGDLS and CDR2 YYNGEE. The CDR3 contains 21 residues. The CDR3 DNA is TGTGCCAGCAGCGTAGCCGGGACAGGCAGTTGGAGAGGGTCTGGGGCCAACGTCCTGACTTTC. This sequence encodes CASSVAGTGSWRGSGANVLTF.

This clone came up once. The chain employs TRBV19 and TRBJ2-1; maybe TRBD1 (6 bases). Trimming took 6 bases from V and 10 from J, leaving 25 bases between them. Germline-derived CDR1 and CDR2 are LNHDA and SQIVND (reference sequence). This CDR3 comprises 16 residues. The CDR3 sequence is CASSLDQGGGGIEQFF. The CDR3 DNA reads TGTGCCAGTAGCCTCGACCAAGGGGGTGGCGGTATCGAGCAGTTCTTC.

J is TRBJ1-1 and V is TRBV6-5, with D hard to call. This CDR3 is built from 13 residues. Per the germline V gene, CDR1 is MNHEY and CDR2 is SVGAGI. The V and J ends lost 8 bases and 3 bases respectively, with 13 bases between them. Here the CDR3 DNA reads TGTGCCAGCGCCGCGGCCGGGGACACTGAAGCTTTCTTT. Translating it yields CASAAAGDTEAFF.

V usage is TRBV28 and J usage is TRBJ2-7; D uncertain. This CDR3 has 12 residues. V lost 2 bases, J lost 4 bases, and 6 bases lay in between. In germline, CDR1 is MDHEN, CDR2 SYDVKM. The chain's CDR3 is CASSLQVYEQYF. CDR3 DNA: TGTGCCAGCAGTTTACAGGTTTACGAGCAGTACTTC.

This sequence joins TRBV5-5 and TRBJ2-7, with 7 positions matching TRBD1. The germline gives CDR1 SGHKS, CDR2 YYEKEE (reference sequence). The V segment lost 4 bases and the J segment 1 base; nucleotides outside the gene matches: 5. This CDR3 region has 14 residues. The CDR3 region has the DNA TGTGCCAGCAGCCCGACAGGGTTATCCTACGAGCAGTACTTC. Amino acids: CASSPTGLSYEQYF. The complete variable domain, with remaining parts taken from reference TRBV5-5 and TRBJ2-7, reads DAGVTQSPTHLIKTRGQQVTLRCSPISGHKSVSWYQQVLGQGPQFIFQYYEKEERGRGNFPDRFSARQFPNYSSELNVNALLLGDSALYLCASSPTGLSYEQYFGPGTRLTVT.

The rearrangement links TRBV13 to TRBJ2-7; 7 bases align to TRBD1. CDR1 is PRHDT, CDR2 FYEKMQ, per germline (reference sequence). The length of the CDR3 is 14 residues. With 5 bases clipped from V and 0 bases from J, the junction kept 4 bases outside the gene matches. CDR3 sequence: CASSPGTDSYEQYF. The CDR3 nucleotides read TGTGCCAGCAGCCCCGGGACAGACTCCTACGAGCAGTACTTC.

This chain links TRBV28 with TRBJ2-6; D possibly corresponds to TRBD2 (5 bases). The V gene lost 6 bases and the J gene lost 2 bases, with 17 bases spanning the gap. This CDR3 spans 17 amino acids. CDR1 is MDHEN, CDR2 SYDVKM, per germline. The CDR3 loop is CASSRNPEGPGANVLTF. Here the CDR3 DNA reads TGTGCCAGCAGCCGGAACCCCGAGGGCCCTGGGGCCAACGTCCTGACTTTC.